A single sample gave rise to the 22 T cell receptor beta chains below, sequenced in a study of beta chain features in type 1 diabetes. The entirety of the isolated RNA underwent reverse transcription, so expressed TCRB transcripts were sequenced. Method: immunoSEQ multiplex PCR; TCRdb's copy keeps in-frame clones and lacks some. This sample has under 95,000 clones, with roughly 30% found just once. The sample comprised stem cell memory CD4+ T cells from blood. These receptors all come from a woman under 30 in good health.

This clone was observed a handful of times. V gene TRBV7-9 combines with J gene TRBJ2-7; D perhaps matches TRBD2 (5 bases). This CDR3 spans 15 amino acids. In germline, CDR1 is SEHNR, CDR2 FQNEAQ (reference sequence). Trimming removed 0 bases from V and 2 bases from J, with 11 bases in between. For the CDR3, the DNA is TGTGCCAGCAGCTTAGCGCTATCGGGGACCTACGAGCAGTACTTC. It codes for CASSLALSGTYEQYF. Complete variable domain (other parts from reference TRBV7-9 and TRBJ2-7): DTGVSQNPRHKITKRGQNVTFRCDPISEHNRLYWYRQTLGQGPEFLTYFQNEAQLEKSRLLSDRFSAERPKGSFSTLEIQRTEQGDSAMYLCASSLALSGTYEQYFGPGTRLTVT.

This clone was found a few times. The chain joins TRBV6-6 to TRBJ2-5; D is possibly TRBD1 (6 bases). Looked up from germline, CDR1 is MNHNY and CDR2 is SVGAGI (reference sequence). The CDR3 consists of 13 residues. Trimming pared 6 bases from V and 5 bases from J, leaving 13 bases between. The DNA for the CDR3 is TGTGCCAGCAGCCCCAGGGGTCGGGAGACCCAGTACTTC. This encodes CASSPRGRETQYF.

The table lists this clone with a few counts. J is TRBJ2-3 and V is TRBV6-1; 12 bases are shared with TRBD2. CDR3 size: 15 residues. Per the germline V gene, CDR1 is MNHNS and CDR2 is SASEGT. The J segment lost 7 bases and the V segment lost 5 bases, leaving 7 bases of the junction unmatched. The CDR3 DNA is TGTGCCAGCAGTTCCCTAGCGGGGGGGCCACATACGCAGTATTTT. It yields the protein CASSSLAGGPHTQYF.

This clone was detected only a few times. V and J are TRBV30 and TRBJ2-7; D gene uncertain. The CDR3 loop spans 14 amino acids. Germline V gene lookup returns CDR1 GTSNPN and CDR2 SVGIG (reference sequence). Trimming shortened V by 3 bases and J by 2 bases, and 14 bases separated the two germline ends. The CDR3 nucleotides are TGTGCCTGGAGGCCCGCCGCGGCCACCTACGAGCAGTACTTC. It translates to CAWRPAAATYEQYF. Full variable domain (remainder filled in from reference TRBV30 and TRBJ2-7): SQTIHQWPATLVQPVGSPLSLECTVEGTSNPNLYWYRQAAGRGLQLLFYSVGIGQISSEVPQNLSASRPQDRQFILSSKKLLLSDSGFYLCAWRPAAATYEQYFGPGTRLTVT.

The sample holds a few counts of this clone. The J gene is TRBJ2-1, the V gene TRBV5-4; D possibly corresponds to TRBD1 (5 bases). The CDR3 sequence is 15 residues long. Germline CDR1 SGHNT, CDR2 YYREEE (reference sequence). V dropped 3 bases and J dropped 5 bases, with 15 bases sitting between them. CDR3 sequence (DNA): TGTGCCAGCAGCTCTCGTGGCAGGGCGAACAATGAGCAGTTCTTC. Translating gives CASSSRGRANNEQFF.

This clone was counted only a few times. The V gene is TRBV6-5, the J gene TRBJ2-7; D might be TRBD1 (6 bases). With 10 bases removed from V and 7 bases from J, the gap between germline ends came to 14 bases. The CDR3 runs to 11 residues. From germline, CDR1 is MNHEY and CDR2 SVGAGI. As DNA, the CDR3 is TGTGCCACCGCTGAGGGGGTAGAGCAGTACTTC. Amino acid sequence: CATAEGVEQYF.

The rearrangement joins TRBV5-4 to TRBJ2-3; the D is unclear. This CDR3 comprises 13 residues. Germline-derived CDR1 and CDR2 are SGHNT and YYREEE (reference sequence). Trimming removed 4 bases from V and 4 bases from J, with 10 bases in between. CDR3 sequence (DNA): TGTGCCAGCAGCCTTAGAGGCGCAGATACGCAGTATTTT. Protein: CASSLRGADTQYF.

This clone was recorded a few times. This rearrangement joins TRBV4-1 to TRBJ1-4; 9 positions agree with TRBD1. The CDR3 is 17 residues long. Germline V CDR1 and CDR2: MGHRA, YSYEKL. The junction had 6 bases not matched to a gene; V was cut back by 3 bases and J by 1 base. The DNA for the CDR3 is TGCGCCAGCAGCCAGCGACAGGGGGTTTTAACTAATGAAAAACTGTTTTTT. Protein sequence: CASSQRQGVLTNEKLFF.

In its sample, this clone was seen a few times. The rearrangement uses TRBV7-2 and TRBJ2-3; the match to TRBD2 covers 14 bases. V gave up 3 bases and J gave up 14 bases; unmatched junction bases: 7. Germline V CDR1 and CDR2: SGHTA, FQGNSA. The CDR3 is 14 amino acids. CDR3 DNA sequence: TGTGCCAGCAGCTTCAGGACTAGCGGGGGGTTGGTGTATTTT. Amino acids: CASSFRTSGGLVYF.

The chain is built from TRBV5-1 and TRBJ2-7; 7 positions agree with TRBD1. The CDR3 extends over 14 amino acids. Germline V CDR1 and CDR2: SGHRS, YFSETQ. The V segment lost 4 bases and the J segment 2 bases; nucleotides outside the gene matches: 6. The CDR3 here is CASSPYGTAYEQYF. In DNA form, the CDR3 reads TGCGCCAGCAGCCCCTACGGGACAGCCTACGAGCAGTACTTC.

The gene calls are TRBV2 and TRBJ2-2, with 11 bases matching TRBD2. Losses at the gene ends were 7 bases for V and 10 bases for J; bases not matched to a gene: 5. The CDR3 length is 13 residues. Germline lookup yields CDR1 SNHLY and CDR2 FYNNEI. CDR3 sequence reads: CASTSGGLAELFF. DNA for the CDR3: TGTGCCAGCACTAGCGGGGGGCTCGCGGAGCTGTTTTTT.

This clone was seen only a few times. The gene calls are TRBV11-2 and TRBJ2-7, with D possibly matching TRBD2 (5 bases). This CDR3 is 13 amino acids long. Per the germline V gene, CDR1 is SGHAT and CDR2 is FQNNGV. Trimming took 6 bases from V and 2 from J, leaving 11 bases between them. CDR3 sequence: CASRDFSAYEQYF. In DNA form, the CDR3 reads TGTGCCAGCAGGGACTTCTCGGCCTACGAGCAGTACTTC.

The V and J genes are TRBV7-2 and TRBJ2-1, with D perhaps TRBD1 (6 bases). The CDR3 is 13 residues long. Germline V gene sequence: CDR1 SGHTA, CDR2 FQGNSA. Trimming shortened V by 3 bases and J by 3 bases, and 6 bases separated the two germline ends. CDR3 amino acids: CASSLDSYNEQFF. CDR3 nucleotides: TGTGCCAGCAGCTTGGACAGCTACAATGAGCAGTTCTTC.

This clone has just a few counts. V is TRBV19 and J is TRBJ1-2; 7 bases align to TRBD1. The CDR3 is made up of 14 amino acids. Germline V CDR1 and CDR2: LNHDA, SQIVND (reference sequence). V lost 0 bases and J lost 6; bases outside the gene matches: 4. The chain's CDR3 is CASSIDPGQHGYTF. DNA for the CDR3: TGTGCCAGTAGTATAGACCCGGGACAGCATGGCTACACCTTC.

The DNA of the CDR3 is TGTGCCAGCAGTTACTCTCGAACTTCGGGAGCTTTCTTT. It translates to CASSYSRTSGAFF. This sequence joins TRBV6-6 and TRBJ1-1; D uncertain. The CDR3 loop spans 13 amino acids. Germline CDR1 MNHNY, CDR2 SVGAGI (reference sequence). V was trimmed by 0 bases and J by 10 bases, leaving 12 bases between them.

The chain couples TRBV4-3 to TRBJ2-2; D not resolved. V gave up 4 bases and J gave up 0 bases, with 9 bases separating them. CDR3 length: 15 residues. Germline V gene lookup returns CDR1 LGHNA and CDR2 YSLEER. CDR3 sequence reads: CASSRRYANTGELFF. In DNA, the CDR3 is TGCGCCAGCAGCCGCAGATACGCGAACACCGGGGAGCTGTTTTTT.

This clone appeared a few times. This chain's CDR3 is CASTLLAGAYNEQFF. Written as DNA, the CDR3 is TGTGCCAGTACCCTACTAGCGGGCGCCTACAATGAGCAGTTCTTC. The rearrangement links TRBV19 to TRBJ2-1; 9 bases line up with TRBD2. CDR1 is LNHDA and CDR2 is SQIVND in the germline V gene (reference sequence). The junction had 6 bases not matched to a gene; V was cut back by 7 bases and J by 2 bases. The CDR3 is 15 residues long.

J is TRBJ2-1 and V is TRBV5-1; 11 nucleotides align to TRBD2. The length of the CDR3 is 15 residues. The J segment lost 10 bases and the V segment lost 4 bases, leaving 10 bases of the junction unmatched. The germline CDR1 and CDR2 sequences are SGHRS and YFSETQ. Here the CDR3 reads CASSPGASGGKEQFF. Here the CDR3 DNA reads TGCGCCAGCAGCCCTGGGGCTAGCGGGGGGAAGGAGCAGTTCTTC.

In this sample, this clone turned up a few times. The V call is TRBV11-2, the J call TRBJ1-1; D not resolved. The CDR3 has 15 amino acids. V was trimmed by 2 bases and J by 0 bases, leaving 10 bases between them. CDR1 and CDR2 from the germline V gene are SGHAT and FQNNGV. CDR3 protein: CASSLMGAMNTEAFF. The CDR3, as DNA: TGTGCCAGCAGCTTAATGGGAGCCATGAACACTGAAGCTTTCTTT.

This clone has more than one count but fewer than ten. V and J are TRBV4-1 and TRBJ1-2, with D unclear. Germline CDR1 and CDR2: MGHRA and YSYEKL. The CDR3 consists of 15 residues. V was clipped by 1 base and J by 3 bases, with 12 bases between them. CDR3 amino acids: CASSQVMARYYGYTF. In DNA, the CDR3 is TGCGCCAGCAGCCAAGTTATGGCCAGGTACTATGGCTACACCTTC.

V and J are TRBV5-1 and TRBJ2-5, with D perhaps matching TRBD1 (5 bases). V was pared by 0 bases and J by 5 bases, with 11 bases between. This CDR3 region has 14 residues. Germline V gene data show CDR1 as SGHRS and CDR2 as YFSETQ. CDR3 loop: CASSLEGWRETQYF. CDR3 bases: TGCGCCAGCAGCTTGGAGGGGTGGCGGGAGACCCAGTACTTC.

V gene TRBV27 combines with J gene TRBJ2-7; 11 bases match TRBD2. Germline CDR1 is MNHEY and CDR2 is SMNVEV (reference sequence). Trimming at V came to 7 bases and at J to 2 bases, leaving 1 base not matched to a gene. CDR3 length: 13 amino acids. The CDR3: CASKTSGTYEQYF. DNA of the CDR3: TGTGCCAGCAAGACTAGCGGGACCTACGAGCAGTACTTC.